This T cell receptor (beta chain) was recorded in a study of metastatic and nonmetastatic thyroid tumors. Whole-study findings and limits: It was reportedly found that TCR beta diversity was significantly higher in malignant thyroid tumors than in benign nodules, a difference seen in both blood and tumor samples.

Patients underwent thyroid surgery, and none had received any treatment before it. The authors' processing: To classify distant metastasis in papillary thyroid cancer, a model was built from CDR3 differences across clinicopathological groups. TCRdb redid the clone calls on the PCR reads using MiXCR. The V and J calls shown here were made by TCRdb, not taken from the authors' results. The sample contains about 50,000 clones, less than 5% of which appear only once. The length of the CDR3 is 15 residues. The V gene's germline CDR1 is SGHDN and CDR2 FVKESK. V was shortened by 4 bases and J by 6 bases, with 13 bases between the two germline ends. About this clone: Its matching antigen is unknown.

The receptor's source is a female donor with papillary thyroid cancer or a benign thyroid nodule (not recorded which). Some clones in this sample may be carry-over from other donors' samples. The rearrangement uses TRBV14 and TRBJ1-6; D not resolved. The specimen sequenced was blood. The CDR3 here is CASSLFQSINSPLHF. The CDR3 bases are TGTGCCAGCAGCCTGTTCCAGAGTATTAATTCACCCCTCCACTTT.